Given below is one T cell receptor beta chain in context. The CDR3 spans 15 residues. Trimming took 0 bases from V and 5 from J, leaving 10 bases between them. Per the germline V gene, CDR1 is MNHEY and CDR2 is SMNVEV (reference sequence). Study processing details: Amplification with reference gene primers provided the estimates of nucleated cell counts. Only in-frame clones appear in the TCRdb table, and some are missing; sequencing was by immunoSEQ multiplex PCR. V and J calls and clone size are given by that table; D and trimming were obtained from the DNA. The table includes roughly 24,000 clones, around 92% detected once. The sample is drawn from a study of blood T cell repertoires in COVID-19. The overall study: The origin of the acute and convalescent COVID-19 samples was the United States, Italy and Spain. PBMCs, B-cell-depleted T cells, or T cells provided the cDNA or gDNA that made up the material.

The chain links TRBV27 to TRBJ2-2; no clear D gene. The sequenced material came from peripheral blood. The receptor was isolated from a human donor in a cohort sampled during active COVID-19. The CDR3 DNA follows: TGTGCCAGCAGTTTATCCCAGGTTCGGACCGGGGAGCTGTTTTTT. It codes for CASSLSQVRTGELFF.